This T cell receptor (beta chain) derives from a study of T cell repertoires in ileal Crohn's disease. Trimming left V 3 bases short and J 5 bases short, with 13 bases between. Per germline, CDR1 LNHDA and CDR2 SQIVND (reference sequence). This CDR3 has 15 amino acids. As for time point: neoterminal ileum biopsy at postoperative endoscopy, about 6 months after surgery. Sequenced by immunoSEQ multiplex PCR; TCRdb stores in-frame clones only, minus some. Of approximately 5,400 clones listed, 69% are singletons. Input material: ileal tissue. This rearrangement joins TRBV19 to TRBJ2-2; perhaps TRBD2 as D (6 bases). This sequence was found in an adult with Crohn's disease. CDR3 protein: CASSMSRSGTGELFF. The CDR3 nucleotides read TGTGCCAGTAGTATGAGTCGGAGCGGGACCGGGGAGCTGTTTTTT.